This T cell receptor (beta chain) was profiled in a study of T cell responses to AZD1222 COVID-19 vaccine. Generated by immunoSEQ multiplex PCR, the TCRdb table keeps only in-frame clones and is missing some. The table shows about 100,000 clones, with around 90% occurring only once. In the case of this clone: Germline and junction disagree at one end, which may indicate a read error.

Germline CDR1 LNHDA, CDR2 SQIVND (reference sequence). The CDR3 is made up of 14 amino acids. The V call is TRBV19, the J call TRBJ1-6, with D unclear. The sequence was collected from an adult in good health. The sample in question was peripheral blood, obtained on day 0 of AZD1222 vaccination. The DNA of the CDR3 is TGTGCCAGTGGTATAGGGCAGGTTAATTCACCCCTCCACTTT. Its protein is CASGIGQVNSPLHF.